The 3 T cell receptor beta chains below all came from one sample that was sequenced in a study of PD-1 blockade in classical Hodgkin lymphoma. TCRdb keeps only in-frame clones here, not all; method: immunoSEQ multiplex PCR. Among about 28,000 clones listed, roughly 80% were seen once. Time point reported: cycle 4 day 1 (C4D1), after 5 to 7 weeks of nivolumab. All patients experienced relapse after autologous stem cell transplantation, and brentuximab vedotin exposure was variable. Thawed PBMCs were the source of CD4+ T cells, purified by magnetic negative selection. The specimen was CD4+ T cells from blood, collected before the fourth cycle of nivolumab. Every receptor here comes from a human donor with classical Hodgkin lymphoma.

The chain is built from TRBV4-3 and TRBJ1-1, with 8 nucleotides matching TRBD1. The CDR3 loop spans 16 amino acids. CDR1 LGHNA and CDR2 YSLEER come from the germline V gene. V gave up 0 bases and J gave up 4 bases; unmatched junction bases: 7. Here the CDR3 DNA reads TGCGCCAGCAGCCAAGATTCAATCAGGGGGCGCACTGAAGCTTTCTTT. Encoded protein: CASSQDSIRGRTEAFF.

J is TRBJ1-2 and V is TRBV27; 9 bases are a match to TRBD1. The CDR3 contains 13 residues. V lost 8 bases to trimming and J lost 5 bases; unmatched junction nucleotides: 6. Germline lookup yields CDR1 MNHEY and CDR2 SMNVEV (reference sequence). The CDR3 DNA is TGTGCCAGCCGGGACAGGGAGTCTTATGGCTACACCTTC. Translated, it gives CASRDRESYGYTF.

This clone has a handful of counts. The rearrangement joins TRBV9 to TRBJ2-3; the match to TRBD2 covers 13 bases. The CDR3 covers 16 residues. J lost 6 bases, V lost 0 bases, and 4 bases had no gene match. CDR1 and CDR2 (germline): SGDLS, YYNGEE. Here the CDR3 reads CASSVGGTSGEDTQYF. The CDR3 bases are TGTGCCAGCAGCGTAGGGGGGACTAGCGGGGAGGATACGCAGTATTTT.